These T cell receptor beta chains were read from a single sample in a study of PD-1 blockade in classical Hodgkin lymphoma. The table came from immunoSEQ multiplex PCR; TCRdb's copy has only in-frame clones and leaves some out. The data contain around 65,000 clones, approximately 89% of them singletons. The sequencing used peripheral blood mononuclear cells (PBMCs), collected at baseline. The source of these receptors is a human donor with classical Hodgkin lymphoma. The CDR3 runs from the conserved cysteine through the conserved F or W. D genes are given only for firm matches. The listing skips clone size in some rows; elsewhere it reads once, few, many or a size class.

d_gene,abundance,j_gene,v_gene,CDR3nt,CDR3aa
-,-,TRBJ1-1,TRBV28,TGTGCCAGCAGTCGACTCCTAAACTTCGACAGCGCGGGGCTCACTGAAGCTTTCTTT,CASSRLLNFDSAGLTEAFF
-,few,TRBJ2-7,TRBV28,TGTGCCAGCAGTAGGACAGCAGGGGAGCAGTACTTC,CASSRTAGEQYF
-,-,TRBJ2-5,TRBV30,TGTGCCTGGAGCCAAGGAAGGGTTGGCTTCCAAGAGACCCAGTACTTC,CAWSQGRVGFQETQYF
-,-,TRBJ1-3,TRBV5-4,TGTGCCAGCAGCGCCCTTGGGACTTCTGGAAACACCATATATTTT,CASSALGTSGNTIYF
-,-,TRBJ2-7,TRBV4-1,TGCGCCAGCAGCCAAGAGGACGTGATCCTCTACCCCACCTACGAGCAGTACTTC,CASSQEDVILYPTYEQYF
-,-,TRBJ1-1,TRBV7-9,TGTGCCAGCAGCTTAGTGCTGGGGAACACTGAAGCTTTCTTT,CASSLVLGNTEAFF
-,-,TRBJ1-1,TRBV5-4,TGTGCCAGCAGCTGGACCGCGAACACTGAAGCTTTCTTT,CASSWTANTEAFF
TRBD2,-,TRBJ2-3,TRBV7-3,TGTGCCAGCAGCCCCTACTCTAGCGGGGGGGCACATACGCAGTATTTT,CASSPYSSGGAHTQYF
-,-,TRBJ2-6,TRBV7-9,TGTGCCAGCCAGCTAATAACCGGCTCTGGGGCCAACGTCCTGACTTTC,CASQLITGSGANVLTF
-,once,TRBJ2-5,TRBV5-1,TGCGCCAGCAGCGGGGACTTCCAAGAGACCCAGTACTTC,CASSGDFQETQYF
TRBD1,-,TRBJ2-7,TRBV28,TGTGCCAGCAGTTCTGGGGGACAGACCTCCTACGAGCAGTACTTC,CASSSGGQTSYEQYF
-,-,TRBJ1-5,TRBV30,TGTGCCTGGAGGGGGGCGGCGGGGGCTCAGCCCCAGCATTTT,CAWRGAAGAQPQHF
TRBD2,-,TRBJ2-7,TRBV19,TGTGCCAGTAGTTCTGGACTAGGGAACTACGAGCAGTACTTC,CASSSGLGNYEQYF
-,-,TRBJ2-1,TRBV10-3,TGTGCCATCAGTGAGGAGGTAGCCGATGAGCAGTTCTTC,CAISEEVADEQFF
-,once,TRBJ2-3,TRBV5-1,TGCGCCAGCAGCATAAGCGGGGATACGCAGTATTTT,CASSISGDTQYF
TRBD1,-,TRBJ2-3,TRBV6-5,TGTGCCAGCAGTTACGCGACAGGGTTGGGTACAGATACGCAGTATTTT,CASSYATGLGTDTQYF
-,-,TRBJ2-1,TRBV7-2,TGTGCCAGCAGAGCGCCCAATGAGCAGTTCTTC,CASRAPNEQFF
-,-,TRBJ2-5,TRBV1,TGCACCAGCAGCCAACCGACTAGCGGGGGCTCTCAAGAGACCCAGTACTTC,CTSSQPTSGGSQETQYF
TRBD1,-,TRBJ1-2,TRBV25-1,TGTGCCAGCAGTGCACCCCAACCAGGGGGCAAAGGTGGCTACACCTTC,CASSAPQPGGKGGYTF
TRBD1,once,TRBJ2-7,TRBV7-2,TGTGCCAGCAGCTTAGCCCTAGCAGGGGGCCAGTTGCAGTACTTC,CASSLALAGGQLQYF
TRBD1,-,TRBJ1-6,TRBV2,TGTGCCAGCAGTGAAGGGACTACGGGACAGTATAATTCACCCCTCCACTTT,CASSEGTTGQYNSPLHF
TRBD2,-,TRBJ2-7,TRBV6-5,TGTGCCAGCAGTTACGGCGCGGGGGGGCGGTTCGAGCAGTACTTC,CASSYGAGGRFEQYF
TRBD2,-,TRBJ2-7,TRBV7-2,TGTGCCAGCAGCAAACAGGACGGGGGGTACGAGCAGTACTTC,CASSKQDGGYEQYF
-,-,TRBJ2-3,TRBV10-1,TGCGCCAGCAGTGATAGAAGCGGATCATACACAGATACGCAGTATTTT,CASSDRSGSYTDTQYF
TRBD2,-,TRBJ2-1,TRBV6-1,TGTGCCAGCAGTGAATGGGCTAGCGGGGGTAGGTACAATGAGCAGTTCTTC,CASSEWASGGRYNEQFF
TRBD1,-,TRBJ2-7,TRBV7-7,TGTGCCAGCAGCTTAAGGGCAGGGGGCGGCTACGAGCAGTACTTC,CASSLRAGGGYEQYF
TRBD2,once,TRBJ2-3,TRBV7-2,TGTGCCAGCAGCTCTCGGACTAGCGGGTGGAGCACAGATACGCAGTATTTT,CASSSRTSGWSTDTQYF
TRBD1,-,TRBJ1-5,TRBV6-5,TGTGCCAGCACGGGACAGGGTAGGGATCAGCCCCAGCATTTT,CASTGQGRDQPQHF
-,-,TRBJ1-2,TRBV7-2,TGTGCCAGCAGCCCAGGGATAGGCGCTGGCAGCTACACCTTC,CASSPGIGAGSYTF
-,-,TRBJ2-1,TRBV5-1,TGCGCCAGCAGCCCCAGGGCCGACCGTAATGAGCAGTTCTTC,CASSPRADRNEQFF